These T cell receptor beta chains were read from a single sample in a study of identifying expanded T cells in peripheral blood. The protocol was immunoSEQ multiplex PCR, while the TCRdb copy is restricted to in-frame clones and leaves out a portion. This sample carries tens of thousands of clones, around 88% of them seen once, and the ten largest clones take roughly 4.2%. Sample: blood. The source of these receptors is a person between 18 and 75 years old in good health. The CDR3 runs from the conserved cysteine through the conserved F or W. Each record gives: V gene, J gene, clone size, D gene, CDR3 protein, CDR3 DNA. The D gene is left open where the match is weak. Clone size is not always given. Where it is, it says once, few, many or a class for expanded clones.

v_call: TRBV9
j_call: TRBJ1-3
clone_size: -
d_call: -
cdr3_aa: CASSVGNTIYF
cdr3_nt: TGTGCCAGCAGCGTAGGAAACACCATATATTTT

v_call: TRBV18
j_call: TRBJ1-5
clone_size: -
d_call: TRBD1
cdr3_aa: CASSQDRVSQPQHF
cdr3_nt: TGTGCCAGCTCCCAAGACAGGGTTAGTCAGCCCCAGCATTTT

v_call: TRBV19
j_call: TRBJ1-5
clone_size: -
d_call: -
cdr3_aa: CASSIGETQPQHF
cdr3_nt: TGTGCCAGTAGTATAGGGGAAACTCAGCCCCAGCATTTT

v_call: TRBV27
j_call: TRBJ2-7
clone_size: -
d_call: TRBD1
cdr3_aa: CASSSGQAPREQYF
cdr3_nt: TGTGCCAGCAGCTCGGGACAGGCCCCCCGGGAGCAGTACTTC

v_call: TRBV28
j_call: TRBJ1-1
clone_size: -
d_call: -
cdr3_aa: CASSFTRGRTEAFF
cdr3_nt: TGTGCCAGCAGTTTCACCAGGGGCAGGACTGAAGCTTTCTTT

v_call: TRBV11-1
j_call: TRBJ1-2
clone_size: -
d_call: -
cdr3_aa: CASSRDLLDGYTF
cdr3_nt: TGTGCCAGCAGTCGGGACCTCCTGGATGGCTACACTTTC

v_call: TRBV5-5
j_call: TRBJ2-5
clone_size: -
d_call: TRBD2
cdr3_aa: CASSQTSGRVPETQYF
cdr3_nt: TGTGCCAGCAGCCAGACTAGCGGGAGAGTCCCGGAGACCCAGTACTTC

v_call: TRBV20-1
j_call: TRBJ2-7
clone_size: once
d_call: -
cdr3_aa: CSATGVYEQYF
cdr3_nt: TGCAGTGCTACGGGTGTCTACGAGCAGTACTTC

v_call: TRBV29-1
j_call: TRBJ2-7
clone_size: once
d_call: -
cdr3_aa: CSAKDTGAVYEQYF
cdr3_nt: TGCAGCGCCAAGGACACCGGGGCAGTCTACGAGCAGTACTTC

v_call: TRBV4-1
j_call: TRBJ1-2
clone_size: -
d_call: -
cdr3_aa: CASSQEWVQGSGYTF
cdr3_nt: TGCGCCAGCAGCCAAGAGTGGGTACAGGGCAGTGGCTACACCTTC

v_call: TRBV2
j_call: TRBJ2-2
clone_size: few
d_call: TRBD2
cdr3_aa: CASRWGGSRNTGELFF
cdr3_nt: TGTGCCAGCAGATGGGGGGGTTCTCGTAACACCGGGGAGCTGTTTTTT

v_call: TRBV6-1
j_call: TRBJ2-7
clone_size: -
d_call: -
cdr3_aa: CASSEAGGSDEQYF
cdr3_nt: TGTGCCAGCAGTGAAGCAGGGGGATCCGACGAGCAGTACTTC

v_call: TRBV18
j_call: TRBJ2-1
clone_size: -
d_call: TRBD2
cdr3_aa: CASSPTSGRAVFWNEQFF
cdr3_nt: TGTGCCAGCTCACCAACTAGCGGGAGGGCCGTTTTTTGGAATGAGCAGTTCTTC

v_call: TRBV27
j_call: TRBJ2-3
clone_size: -
d_call: -
cdr3_aa: CASSLSWLVSTDTQYF
cdr3_nt: TGTGCCAGCAGTTTATCATGGCTAGTTAGCACAGATACGCAGTATTTT

v_call: TRBV6-5
j_call: TRBJ2-5
clone_size: -
d_call: -
cdr3_aa: CASSYESGRETQYF
cdr3_nt: TGTGCCAGCAGTTACGAGTCCGGGAGAGAGACCCAGTACTTC

v_call: TRBV28
j_call: TRBJ1-6
clone_size: -
d_call: -
cdr3_aa: CASAPPGNSPLHF
cdr3_nt: TGTGCCAGTGCCCCTCCGGGTAATTCACCCCTCCACTTT

v_call: TRBV5-1
j_call: TRBJ2-3
clone_size: -
d_call: -
cdr3_aa: CASTPPLGATDTQYF
cdr3_nt: TGCGCCAGCACCCCGCCCCTTGGAGCCACAGATACGCAGTATTTT

v_call: TRBV15
j_call: TRBJ2-2
clone_size: -
d_call: -
cdr3_aa: CATSGEQGHGELFF
cdr3_nt: TGTGCCACCAGCGGGGAACAGGGACACGGGGAGCTGTTTTTT

v_call: TRBV5-1
j_call: TRBJ2-1
clone_size: once
d_call: TRBD1
cdr3_aa: CASSLGTGGNEQFF
cdr3_nt: TGCGCCAGCAGCTTGGGCACAGGGGGTAATGAGCAGTTCTTC

v_call: TRBV6-1
j_call: TRBJ1-2
clone_size: few
d_call: -
cdr3_aa: CASSVLYGYTF
cdr3_nt: TGTGCCAGCAGTGTTTTGTATGGCTACACCTTC

v_call: TRBV5-8
j_call: TRBJ1-4
clone_size: once
d_call: -
cdr3_aa: CASSPGHVATNEKLFF
cdr3_nt: TGTGCCAGCAGCCCCGGCCACGTCGCAACTAATGAAAAACTGTTTTTT

v_call: TRBV6-6
j_call: TRBJ1-1
clone_size: -
d_call: TRBD1
cdr3_aa: CASIKTGGAEAFF
cdr3_nt: TGTGCCAGCATTAAGACAGGGGGGGCTGAAGCTTTCTTT

v_call: TRBV13
j_call: TRBJ2-7
clone_size: -
d_call: TRBD2
cdr3_aa: CASSTSAYEQYF
cdr3_nt: TGTGCCAGCAGTACTAGCGCCTACGAGCAGTACTTC

v_call: TRBV19
j_call: TRBJ1-5
clone_size: -
d_call: TRBD1
cdr3_aa: CASSINRGQGGQPQHF
cdr3_nt: TGTGCCAGTAGCATAAACAGGGGGCAAGGTGGTCAGCCCCAGCATTTT